This T cell receptor beta chain derives from a study of blood T cell repertoires in COVID-19. About the research overall: The United States, Italy and Spain supplied acute and convalescent COVID-19 samples. PBMCs, B-cell-depleted T cells, or T cells were the source of the cDNA or gDNA that made up the material.

Germline-derived CDR1 and CDR2 are MNHEY and SMNVEV (reference sequence). CDR3 length: 14 residues. V was pared by 6 bases and J by 0 bases, with 8 bases between. Original handling: It was from reference gene primer amplification that nucleated cell counts were estimated. Some clones are missing from TCRdb's copy, which holds only in-frame ones; the method was immunoSEQ multiplex PCR. V and J calls and clone size are given by that table; D and trimming were obtained from the DNA. The sample includes fewer than 200,000 clones, just over 85% of them seen just once. The sequence was collected from a man between 50 and 59 years old with active or convalescent COVID-19. Sequenced material: peripheral blood. The chain employs TRBV27 and TRBJ2-2; D is unresolved. The CDR3, as DNA: TGTGCCAGCAGAAAGCCAACGAACACCGGGGAGCTGTTTTTT. Amino acid sequence: CASRKPTNTGELFF.